This TCR beta chain was observed in a study of T cell responses to AZD1222 COVID-19 vaccine. Study-level points and caveats: Reportedly, nearly half the spike-specific TCRs target unmutated variant regions.

Assay: immunoSEQ multiplex PCR; the TCRdb copy retains only in-frame clones and omits some. The repertoire holds about 87,000 clones, with around 87% as singletons. This CDR3 comprises 15 residues. Germline V gives CDR1 SSHAT, CDR2 FNYEAQ (reference sequence). As to this clone: Its matching antigen is unknown. At one boundary the junction diverges from the germline segment, which might be a read error.

The source of this sequence is an adult in good health. The V call is TRBV7-7, the J call TRBJ1-3, with 8 bases fitting TRBD1. The material was peripheral blood, obtained on day 0 of AZD1222 vaccination. The CDR3 nucleotides read TGTGCTAGCAGTAGAGGGACAGGCTCTGGAAACACCATATATTTT. Its protein product is CASSRGTGSGNTIYF.